This TCR beta chain was captured in a study of blood T cells in healthy people across ages. Combining a sample-barcoded 5' primer with a J-beta primer mix, a second PCR ran for roughly 7 to 12 cycles. TCRdb redid the calling of the 5' RACE reads with MiXCR, one entry per CDR3 protein. The table includes roughly 790,000 distinct CDR3 sequences, about 42% detected once. The CDR3 is 16 residues long. Unmatched junction bases numbered 13, after V lost 6 bases and J lost 5 bases. Germline CDR1 reads SGHVS; CDR2 reads FQNEAQ. This rearrangement joins TRBV7-8 to TRBJ1-5, with 7 positions matching TRBD1. This clonotype was obtained from a woman aged 55-70 years in good health. The sequenced sample consisted of blood. In DNA, the CDR3 is TGTGCCAGCAGTAAAATAATGACAGGGCCGCATCAGCCCCAGCATTTT. Translating it yields CASSKIMTGPHQPQHF.